This TCR beta chain was identified in a study of T cells expressing NK-cell markers. At the level of the study: Beta-chain profiling covered CD3+CD56+NKG2C+, CD3+CD56+NKG2C- and CD3+CD56-NKG2C+ sorted subsets. Within the sequenced cohort of eight donors, seven exhibited HCMV seropositivity and one was seronegative. Study-level results: Expanded clones of NKG2C+ T cells had an unclear HCMV specificity. Dominant NKG2C+ clonotypes were found to form about 1.0-7.5% of CD8+ T cells in over five donors.

A note on this clonotype: Antigen specificity is unknown.

One entry per CDR3 protein, without DNA, is what TCRdb gives after re-calling the 5' RACE reads. The sample includes about 380,000 distinct CDR3 sequences. The CDR3 length is 15 residues. The clonotype was recovered from a man aged 18-70 years in good health. The J gene is TRBJ1-2, the V gene TRBV12-3 or TRBV12-4; no DNA is available, so the TRBD1 call from TCRdb remains unchecked. The sample consisted of blood T cells: a sorted CD56 or NKG2C T cell subset, CD4+ or CD8+ T cells, or bulk PBMC T cells (not recorded which). The CDR3 is CASSPGGTPNSGYTF.